Below are 13 T cell receptor beta chains sequenced from a single sample in a study of identical twins. One entry per CDR3 protein, called by TCRdb with MiXCR from the 5' RACE reads. The sample shows 700,000 or so distinct CDR3 sequences, less than 25% of them seen only once. Another study also made use of these data, one on T cells expressing NK-cell markers.

The material sequenced was PBMCs. The source of these receptors is a woman younger than 30 in good health.

The rearrangement joins TRBV7-6 to TRBJ2-7, with 7 bases lining up with TRBD1. With V trimmed by 1 base and J by 5 bases, 8 bases remained unmatched. The CDR3 has 15 amino acids. Germline CDR1 is SGHVS and CDR2 is FNYEAQ. For the CDR3, the DNA is TGTGCCAGCAGCTTAGGCACCACAGGGGTCCACGAGCAGTACTTC. This codes for CASSLGTTGVHEQYF. Together with reference TRBV7-6 and TRBJ2-7, the CDR3 gives the full variable domain: GAGVSQSPRYKVTKRGQDVALRCDPISGHVSLYWYRQALGQGPEFLTYFNYEAQQDKSGLPNDRFSAERPEGSISTLTIQRTEQRDSAMYRCASSLGTTGVHEQYFGPGTRLTVT.

The chain carries TRBV12-3 or TRBV12-4 and TRBJ2-7; TRBD1 matches at 8 bases. Trimming took 6 bases from V and 9 from J; bases not matched to a gene: 13. The CDR3 extends over 14 amino acids. The DNA for the CDR3 is TGTGCCAGCAGCCCAGGGGGCGATGAGCGAGGGCAGTACTTC. Residues: CASSPGGDERGQYF.

The chain is built from TRBV29-1 and TRBJ2-7; 10 positions match TRBD1. Germline assignment: CDR1 SQVTM and CDR2 ANQGSEA. Trimming at V came to 5 bases and at J to 6 bases, leaving 16 bases not matched to a gene. The CDR3 runs 16 residues. The DNA of the CDR3 is TGCAGCGTTCTCCCCGTGACAGGGGGCCCTTTTGGCGAGCAGTACTTC. Protein: CSVLPVTGGPFGEQYF.

The chain joins TRBV9 to TRBJ2-1; D is uncertain. Trimming shortened V by 3 bases and J by 2 bases, and 15 bases separated the two germline ends. Germline-derived CDR1 and CDR2 are SGDLS and YYNGEE. This CDR3 has 16 residues. As DNA, the CDR3 is TGTGCCAGCAGCGCCTCCGGGTCCCAGGCCTACAATGAGCAGTTCTTC. Its protein is CASSASGSQAYNEQFF.

J is TRBJ1-1 and V is TRBV20-1, with D maybe TRBD1 (5 bases). The V and J ends lost 5 bases and 1 base respectively, with 11 bases between them. Germline CDR1 DFQATT, CDR2 SNEGSKA (reference sequence). This CDR3 is built from 13 residues. CDR3: CSAWGNTNTEAFF. In nucleotides, the CDR3 is TGCAGTGCTTGGGGGAATACGAACACTGAAGCTTTCTTT.

This clonotype was counted only a few times. This chain links TRBV5-1 with TRBJ2-7; D might be TRBD2 (6 bases). Germline CDR1 is SGHRS and CDR2 is YFSETQ. Trimming stripped 3 bases from V and 6 bases from J, with 16 bases between. The CDR3 has 14 residues. This chain's CDR3 is CASSSAGQYLEQYF. CDR3 coding DNA: TGCGCCAGCAGCTCAGCGGGCCAGTACCTCGAGCAGTACTTC.

This clonotype was recorded at least ten times. This rearrangement joins TRBV7-9 to TRBJ2-3; perhaps TRBD2 as D (6 bases). Looked up from germline, CDR1 is SEHNR and CDR2 is FQNEAQ (reference sequence). The CDR3 is made up of 14 amino acids. Trimming shortened V by 6 bases and J by 0 bases, and 10 bases separated the two germline ends. CDR3 nucleotide sequence: TGTGCCAGCAGGGGGACTTACAGCACAGATACGCAGTATTTT. Protein product: CASRGTYSTDTQYF.

The J gene is TRBJ2-1, the V gene TRBV12-3 or TRBV12-4; TRBD2 matches at 11 bases. The CDR3 runs to 18 residues. The J segment lost 0 bases and the V segment lost 6 bases, leaving 10 bases of the junction unmatched. DNA for the CDR3: TGTGCCAGCAGCCCGTGGAAGACTAGCGGGGACTCCTACAATGAGCAGTTCTTC. Protein sequence: CASSPWKTSGDSYNEQFF.

This clonotype was seen more than once but under ten times. The V call is TRBV4-3, the J call TRBJ2-3, with TRBD2 matching over 8 bases. There are 18 residues in the CDR3. V gave up 0 bases and J gave up 2 bases; unmatched junction bases: 10. The V gene's germline CDR1 is LGHNA and CDR2 YSLEER. The CDR3 protein is CASSQDQGGRSNTDTQYF. Written as DNA, the CDR3 is TGCGCCAGCAGCCAAGATCAGGGCGGGAGGTCGAACACAGATACGCAGTATTTT.

This clonotype was seen a handful of times. V gene TRBV7-6 combines with J gene TRBJ2-3; D possibly corresponds to TRBD2 (5 bases). CDR1 and CDR2 from the germline V gene are SGHVS and FNYEAQ. Trimming removed 2 bases at V and 6 bases at J, with 18 bases between. There are 16 residues in the CDR3. The CDR3 DNA sequence: TGTGCCAGCAGCTTAAACCTAGATGCACGAGGGGATACGCAGTATTTT. It encodes CASSLNLDARGDTQYF.

There are a few counts of this clonotype. CDR3 nucleotides: TGTGCCAGCTCGGGGCAGCAGGGGGAGGGCTACACCTTC. Amino acids: CASSGQQGEGYTF. The chain combines TRBV6-6 with TRBJ1-2; 7 positions match TRBD1. The CDR3 totals 13 residues. From germline, CDR1 is MNHNY and CDR2 SVGAGI (reference sequence). V lost 8 bases to trimming and J lost 8 bases; unmatched junction nucleotides: 11.

The chain combines TRBV29-1 with TRBJ2-3, with a tentative D call TRBD2 (6 bases). The V and J ends lost 5 bases and 2 bases respectively, with 14 bases between them. Germline V gene data show CDR1 as SQVTM and CDR2 as ANQGSEA. This CDR3 is 14 amino acids long. The CDR3 sequence: CSVLRRDFTDTQYF. The DNA for the CDR3 is TGCAGCGTTTTAAGGCGGGACTTCACAGATACGCAGTATTTT.

This clonotype was counted between two and nine times. The CDR3 region is CASSLLRLGTDTQYF. CDR3 DNA sequence: TGTGCCAGCAGCTTATTAAGGTTGGGTACAGATACGCAGTATTTT. The chain has TRBV7-9 and TRBJ2-3; D is ambiguous. V lost 2 bases and J 3 bases, leaving 12 bases between the germline ends. Germline CDR1 SEHNR, CDR2 FQNEAQ (reference sequence). The CDR3 runs 15 residues. The full variable domain, in which reference TRBV7-9 and TRBJ2-3 provide the parts outside the CDR3, is DTGVSQNPRHKITKRGQNVTFRCDPISEHNRLYWYRQTLGQGPEFLTYFQNEAQLEKSRLLSDRFSAERPKGSFSTLEIQRTEQGDSAMYLCASSLLRLGTDTQYFGPGTRLTVL.